Presented here are 20 T cell receptor beta chains from one specimen sequenced in a study of blood T cell repertoires in COVID-19. The data were produced by immunoSEQ multiplex PCR, yet TCRdb's version contains in-frame clones alone and is incomplete. The sample has 200,000 to 250,000 clones; approximately 81% are singletons. The sequencing sample was made of peripheral blood. The receptors originated from a woman aged 80 or over with acute or convalescent COVID-19.

The chain recombines TRBV11-2 with TRBJ2-2; D is perhaps TRBD1 (6 bases). Germline V gene lookup returns CDR1 SGHAT and CDR2 FQNNGV. Deletions cut 6 bases from V and 4 bases from J, with 18 bases between. CDR3 size: 16 residues. CDR3 in DNA: TGTGCCAGCAGGAAACCCGGGACAAGATTCACCGGGGAGCTGTTTTTT. Translating gives CASRKPGTRFTGELFF.

This chain connects TRBV7-2 to TRBJ2-2, with TRBD1 identical over 7 bases. The CDR3 contains 15 residues. Germline CDR1 is SGHTA and CDR2 is FQGNSA. V lost 5 bases and J lost 8; bases outside the gene matches: 11. The CDR3 nucleotides are TGTGCCAGCAGCCCCGGGACAGCCAAACTAGGGGAGCTGTTTTTT. Encoded protein: CASSPGTAKLGELFF.

The V call is TRBV4-2, the J call TRBJ2-2, with 9 bases that match TRBD2. V shed 5 bases and J 6 bases; nucleotides not matched to a gene: 16. This CDR3 comprises 18 residues. Germline assignment: CDR1 LGHNA and CDR2 YNFKEQ. In DNA, the CDR3 is TGTGCCAGCAGCGTAATAACCGGGACTAGCCCTGGCTCCGGGGAGCTGTTTTTT. Translated: CASSVITGTSPGSGELFF.

The chain couples TRBV9 to TRBJ2-2, with a possible D match to TRBD2 (6 bases). V was pared by 1 base and J by 5 bases, with 9 bases between. The CDR3 totals 14 residues. Looked up from germline, CDR1 is SGDLS and CDR2 is YYNGEE. Here the CDR3 reads CASSVTGRTGELFF. The CDR3 DNA follows: TGTGCCAGCAGCGTAACCGGGAGAACCGGGGAGCTGTTTTTT.

This clone was counted a few times. The chain uses TRBV2 and TRBJ1-1, with a weak D call TRBD1 (6 bases). This CDR3 comprises 14 residues. Per the germline V gene, CDR1 is SNHLY and CDR2 is FYNNEI. The V end lost 6 bases, the J end lost 4 bases, and 15 bases lay between the germline ends. CDR3 bases: TGTGCCAGCAGCTTACAGGGCGAGGGCACTGAAGCTTTCTTT. It translates to CASSLQGEGTEAFF.

J is TRBJ2-1 and V is TRBV6-5, with 7 bases lining up with TRBD2. In germline, CDR1 is MNHEY, CDR2 SVGAGI. The CDR3 runs to 15 residues. The ends lost 6 bases at V and 0 bases at J; junction bases unmatched: 5. Here the CDR3 reads CASSWEGSSYNEQFF. For the CDR3, the DNA is TGTGCCAGCAGCTGGGAGGGTAGCTCCTACAATGAGCAGTTCTTC.

This rearrangement joins TRBV6-5 to TRBJ1-2, with 10 bases lining up with TRBD1. Unmatched junction bases numbered 5, after V lost 4 bases and J lost 3 bases. Germline loops: CDR1 MNHEY, CDR2 SVGAGI. The CDR3 has 15 amino acids. The CDR3 DNA reads as TGTGCCAGCAGTTCGCCGGGACAGGGGCACTATGGCTACACCTTC. As protein: CASSSPGQGHYGYTF.

V and J are TRBV7-2 and TRBJ2-7; D may be TRBD2 (5 bases). This CDR3 spans 14 amino acids. Trimming pared 6 bases from V and 1 base from J, leaving 13 bases between. CDR1 and CDR2 from the germline V gene are SGHTA and FQGNSA. The CDR3 is CASRAAGSSYEQYF. CDR3 coding DNA: TGTGCCAGCAGGGCGGCGGGCTCATCCTACGAGCAGTACTTC.

The J gene is TRBJ1-4, the V gene TRBV19; D is possibly TRBD1 (6 bases). The CDR3 has 13 residues. Trimming took 6 bases from V and 4 from J, leaving 9 bases between them. The germline CDR1 and CDR2 sequences are LNHDA and SQIVND (reference sequence). The CDR3 here is CASRDRNNEKLFF. Written as DNA, the CDR3 is TGTGCCAGTAGGGACAGAAATAATGAAAAACTGTTTTTT.

The chain has TRBV29-1 and TRBJ1-2; 9 nucleotides agree with TRBD1. The length of the CDR3 is 14 residues. Germline lookup yields CDR1 SQVTM and CDR2 ANQGSEA. Trimming at V came to 4 bases and at J to 8 bases, leaving 11 bases not matched to a gene. CDR3 bases: TGCAGCGTTGGTGTCCTGGGACAGGGTCCGGGCTACACCTTC. It specifies CSVGVLGQGPGYTF.

The V call is TRBV4-2, the J call TRBJ1-5; no definite D call. V lost 3 bases and J lost 4, with 19 bases in between. Germline loops: CDR1 LGHNA, CDR2 YNFKEQ. The CDR3 extends over 17 amino acids. The CDR3 sequence is CASSHVLTEDGNQPQHF. In DNA form, the CDR3 reads TGTGCCAGCAGCCACGTTCTGACGGAGGACGGGAATCAGCCCCAGCATTTT.

The V call is TRBV7-2, the J call TRBJ2-7; a possible D gene is TRBD2 (5 bases). The V gene lost 5 bases and the J gene lost 7 bases, with 18 bases spanning the gap. Looked up from germline, CDR1 is SGHTA and CDR2 is FQGNSA. CDR3 length: 14 residues. CDR3 sequence: CASSPHGGPGEQYF. The CDR3 DNA reads TGTGCCAGCAGCCCTCATGGAGGCCCGGGGGAGCAGTACTTC. The full variable domain, rest sourced from reference TRBV7-2 and TRBJ2-7, is GAGVSQSPSNKVTEKGKDVELRCDPISGHTALYWYRQSLGQGLEFLIYFQGNSAPDKSGLPSDRFSAERTGGSVSTLTIQRTQQEDSAVYLCASSPHGGPGEQYFGPGTRLTVT.

The V gene is TRBV19, the J gene TRBJ1-5, with 11 bases that match TRBD1. The CDR3 spans 14 residues. Germline V CDR1 and CDR2: LNHDA, SQIVND (reference sequence). The V gene end was trimmed by 11 bases and the J gene end by 6 bases; junction bases not matched to a gene: 9. The CDR3 spells CAVQGTGGRQPQHF. Written as DNA, the CDR3 is TGTGCCGTGCAAGGGACAGGGGGGCGTCAGCCCCAGCATTTT.

This rearrangement joins TRBV18 to TRBJ1-6; 7 bases are a match to TRBD1. This CDR3 region has 16 residues. CDR1 and CDR2 (germline): KGHSH, LQKENI. V trimming: 3 bases; J trimming: 2 bases; junction bases outside the gene matches: 4. The CDR3 region has the DNA TGTGCCAGCTCACCGGACAGGACCACCTATAATTCACCCCTCCACTTT. As protein: CASSPDRTTYNSPLHF.

The rearrangement links TRBV2 to TRBJ1-1, with 9 bases aligning to TRBD1. This CDR3 region has 14 residues. In germline, CDR1 is SNHLY, CDR2 FYNNEI. Germline trimming cut 5 bases from V and 0 bases from J; bases unmatched to any gene: 1. In DNA form, the CDR3 reads TGTGCCAGCAGTTGGGACAGGGTGAACACTGAAGCTTTCTTT. Translated: CASSWDRVNTEAFF. The full variable domain, with the rest looked up from reference TRBV2 and TRBJ1-1, is EPEVTQTPSHQVTQMGQEVILRCVPISNHLYFYWYRQILGQKVEFLVSFYNNEISEKSEIFDDQFSVERPDGSNFTLKIRSTKLEDSAMYFCASSWDRVNTEAFFGQGTRLTVV.

V gene TRBV28 combines with J gene TRBJ1-4, with unresolved D. Germline loops: CDR1 MDHEN, CDR2 SYDVKM. Between the trimmed V and J ends, which lost 6 bases and 9 bases, there was a span of 11 bases. The CDR3 has 12 residues. The CDR3 spells CASSDSGKKLFF. Written as DNA, the CDR3 is TGTGCCAGCAGCGATTCGGGGAAAAAACTGTTTTTT. Variable domain in full (rest from reference TRBV28 and TRBJ1-4): DVKVTQSSRYLVKRTGEKVFLECVQDMDHENMFWYRQDPGLGLRLIYFSYDVKMKEKGDIPEGYSVSREKKERFSLILESASTNQTSMYLCASSDSGKKLFFGSGTQLSVL.

The CDR3 protein is CASSPGGHYNEQFF. The DNA of the CDR3 is TGTGCCAGCAGTCCGGGGGGTCATTACAATGAGCAGTTCTTC. The chain has TRBV25-1 and TRBJ2-1; 7 bases agree with TRBD2. The V and J ends lost 5 bases and 4 bases, in that order; junction bases with no gene match: 5. Germline V gene sequence: CDR1 MGHDK, CDR2 SYGVNS. The CDR3 runs 14 residues. Variable domain in full (rest from reference TRBV25-1 and TRBJ2-1): EADIYQTPRYLVIGTGKKITLECSQTMGHDKMYWYQQDPGMELHLIHYSYGVNSTEKGDLSSESTVSRIRTEHFPLTLESARPSHTSQYLCASSPGGHYNEQFFGPGTRLTVL.

This clone was seen once. The chain employs TRBV27 and TRBJ1-4, with a weak D call TRBD1 (5 bases). V was clipped by 4 bases and J by 5 bases, with 14 bases between them. The CDR3 loop spans 15 amino acids. The germline V gene has CDR1 MNHEY and CDR2 SMNVEV (reference sequence). The CDR3 loop is CASSYQGRRNEKLFF. The CDR3 coding sequence is TGTGCCAGCAGTTATCAGGGTAGAAGGAATGAAAAACTGTTTTTT.

The chain combines TRBV7-9 with TRBJ2-5, with 7 nucleotides matching TRBD2. This CDR3 region has 13 residues. In germline, CDR1 is SEHNR, CDR2 FQNEAQ (reference sequence). The J segment lost 5 bases and the V segment lost 5 bases, leaving 5 bases of the junction unmatched. The CDR3 nucleotides are TGTGCCAGCAGCCAAGCGGGGTGGGAGACCCAGTACTTC. Protein product: CASSQAGWETQYF.

The V and J genes are TRBV3-1 (or the pseudogene TRBV3-2) and TRBJ2-2; D may be TRBD2 (6 bases). V shed 4 bases and J shed 6 bases, with 21 bases lying between them. This CDR3 has 17 residues. The germline gives CDR1 LGHDT, CDR2 YNNKEL (reference sequence). The CDR3 sequence is CASSRYASALTAGELFF. CDR3 nucleotide sequence: TGTGCCAGCAGCCGGTACGCTAGCGCCCTAACAGCCGGGGAGCTGTTTTTT.